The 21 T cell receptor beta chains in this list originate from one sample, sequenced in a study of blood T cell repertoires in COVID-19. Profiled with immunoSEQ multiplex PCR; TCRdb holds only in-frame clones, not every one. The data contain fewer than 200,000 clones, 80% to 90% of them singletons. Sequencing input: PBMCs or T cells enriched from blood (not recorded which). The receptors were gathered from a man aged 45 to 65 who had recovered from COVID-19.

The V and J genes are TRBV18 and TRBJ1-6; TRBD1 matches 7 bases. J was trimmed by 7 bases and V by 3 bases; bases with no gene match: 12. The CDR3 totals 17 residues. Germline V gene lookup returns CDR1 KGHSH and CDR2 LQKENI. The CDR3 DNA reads TGTGCCAGCTCACCCTTGCCCGGGACAGAGAAAAATTCACCCCTCCACTTT. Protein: CASSPLPGTEKNSPLHF.

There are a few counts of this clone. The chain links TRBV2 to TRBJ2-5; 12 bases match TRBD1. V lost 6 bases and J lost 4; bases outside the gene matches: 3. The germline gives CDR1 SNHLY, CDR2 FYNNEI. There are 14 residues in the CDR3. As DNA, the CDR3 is TGTGCCAGCAGCCGGGACAGGGGGCCAGAGACCCAGTACTTC. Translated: CASSRDRGPETQYF.

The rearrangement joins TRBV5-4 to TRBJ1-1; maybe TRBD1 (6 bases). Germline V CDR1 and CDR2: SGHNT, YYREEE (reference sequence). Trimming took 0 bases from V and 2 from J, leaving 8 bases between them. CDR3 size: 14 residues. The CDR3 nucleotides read TGTGCCAGCAGCTTGGAACAGGGTAACACTGAAGCTTTCTTT. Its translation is CASSLEQGNTEAFF.

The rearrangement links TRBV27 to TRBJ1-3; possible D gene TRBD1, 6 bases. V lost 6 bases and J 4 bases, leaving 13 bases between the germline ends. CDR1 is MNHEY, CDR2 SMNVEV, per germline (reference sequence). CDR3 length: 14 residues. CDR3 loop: CASRLGGPGNTIYF. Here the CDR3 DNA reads TGTGCCAGCAGGCTAGGGGGTCCCGGAAACACCATATATTTT.

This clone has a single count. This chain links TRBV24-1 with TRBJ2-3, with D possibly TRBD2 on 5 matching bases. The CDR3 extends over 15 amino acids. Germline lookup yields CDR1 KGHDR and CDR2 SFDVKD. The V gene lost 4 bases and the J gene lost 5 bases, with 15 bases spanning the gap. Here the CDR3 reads CATSDPGKSGDTQYF. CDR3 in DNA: TGTGCCACCAGTGACCCCGGGAAATCTGGAGATACGCAGTATTTT.

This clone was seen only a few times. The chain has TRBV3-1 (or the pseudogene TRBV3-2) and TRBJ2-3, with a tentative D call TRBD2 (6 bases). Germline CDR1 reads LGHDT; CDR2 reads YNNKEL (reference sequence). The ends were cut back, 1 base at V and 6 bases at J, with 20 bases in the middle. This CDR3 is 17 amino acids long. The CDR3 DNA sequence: TGTGCCAGCAGCCAAGTTTTCCGAACGGGGGTGGGCGATACGCAGTATTTT. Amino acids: CASSQVFRTGVGDTQYF.

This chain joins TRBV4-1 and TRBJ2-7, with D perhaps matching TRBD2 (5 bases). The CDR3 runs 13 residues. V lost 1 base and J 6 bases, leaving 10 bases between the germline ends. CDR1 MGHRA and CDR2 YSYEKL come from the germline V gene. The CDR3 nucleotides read TGCGCCAGCAGCCAAGTAATAGCGATCGAGCAGTACTTC. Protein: CASSQVIAIEQYF.

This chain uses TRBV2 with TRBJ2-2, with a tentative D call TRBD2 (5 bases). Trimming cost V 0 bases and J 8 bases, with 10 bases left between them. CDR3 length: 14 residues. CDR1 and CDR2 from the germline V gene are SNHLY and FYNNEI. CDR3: CASSEASGLGELFF. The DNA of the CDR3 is TGTGCCAGCAGTGAAGCCAGCGGTCTAGGGGAGCTGTTTTTT. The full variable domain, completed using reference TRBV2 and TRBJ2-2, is EPEVTQTPSHQVTQMGQEVILRCVPISNHLYFYWYRQILGQKVEFLVSFYNNEISEKSEIFDDQFSVERPDGSNFTLKIRSTKLEDSAMYFCASSEASGLGELFFGEGSRLTVL.

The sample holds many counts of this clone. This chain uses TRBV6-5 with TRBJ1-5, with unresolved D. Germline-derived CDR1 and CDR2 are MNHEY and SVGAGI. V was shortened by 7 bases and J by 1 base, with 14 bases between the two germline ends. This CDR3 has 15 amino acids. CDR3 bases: TGTGCCAGCAAGAGGGAAAAAAGGAGCAATCAGCCCCAGCATTTT. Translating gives CASKREKRSNQPQHF.

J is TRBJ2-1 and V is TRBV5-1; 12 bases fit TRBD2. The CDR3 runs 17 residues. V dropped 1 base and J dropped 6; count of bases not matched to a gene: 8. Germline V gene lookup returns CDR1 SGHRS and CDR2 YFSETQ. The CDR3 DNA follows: TGCGCCAGCAGCTTGCGTGGCCTAGCGGGGGGGATCAATGAGCAGTTCTTC. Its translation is CASSLRGLAGGINEQFF.

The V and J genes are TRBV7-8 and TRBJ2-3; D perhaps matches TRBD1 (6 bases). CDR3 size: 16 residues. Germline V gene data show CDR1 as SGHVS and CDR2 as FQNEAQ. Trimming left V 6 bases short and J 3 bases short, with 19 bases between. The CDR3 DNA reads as TGTGCCAGCAGTCCGTGGGGCGGACAGACGACAGATACGCAGTATTTT. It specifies CASSPWGGQTTDTQYF.

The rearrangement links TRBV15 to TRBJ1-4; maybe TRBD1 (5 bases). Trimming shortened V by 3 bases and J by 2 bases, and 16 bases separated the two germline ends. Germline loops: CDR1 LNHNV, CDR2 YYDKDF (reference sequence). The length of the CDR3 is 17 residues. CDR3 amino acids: CATSSRRRGSTNEKLFF. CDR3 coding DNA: TGTGCCACCAGCAGCCGAAGAAGGGGCTCCACTAATGAAAAACTGTTTTTT.

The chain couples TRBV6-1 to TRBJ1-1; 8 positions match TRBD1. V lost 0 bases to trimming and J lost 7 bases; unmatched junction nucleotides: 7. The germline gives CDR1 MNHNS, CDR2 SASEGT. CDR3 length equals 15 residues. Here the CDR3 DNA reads TGTGCCAGCAGTGAAGCGGGAACAGGGGGTGATGAAGCTTTCTTT. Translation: CASSEAGTGGDEAFF.

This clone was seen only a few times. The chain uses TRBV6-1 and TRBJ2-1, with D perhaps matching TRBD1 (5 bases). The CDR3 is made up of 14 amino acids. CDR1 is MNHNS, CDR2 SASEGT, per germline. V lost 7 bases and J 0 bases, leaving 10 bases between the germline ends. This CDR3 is CASIGDSSYNEQFF. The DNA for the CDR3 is TGTGCCAGCATAGGGGATAGCTCCTACAATGAGCAGTTCTTC.

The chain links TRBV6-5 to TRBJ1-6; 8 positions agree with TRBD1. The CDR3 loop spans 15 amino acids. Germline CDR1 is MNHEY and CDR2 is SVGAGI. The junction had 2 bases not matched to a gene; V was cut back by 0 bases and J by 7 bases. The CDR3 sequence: CASSYSNRGNSPLHF. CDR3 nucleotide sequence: TGTGCCAGCAGTTACTCGAACAGGGGGAATTCACCCCTCCACTTT.

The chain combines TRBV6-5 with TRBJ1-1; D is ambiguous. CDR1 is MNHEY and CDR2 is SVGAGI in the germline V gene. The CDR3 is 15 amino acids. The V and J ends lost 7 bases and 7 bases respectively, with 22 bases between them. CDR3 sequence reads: CASIQTAGLKVEAFF. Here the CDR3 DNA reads TGTGCCAGCATCCAGACCGCGGGCCTCAAGGTTGAAGCTTTCTTT.

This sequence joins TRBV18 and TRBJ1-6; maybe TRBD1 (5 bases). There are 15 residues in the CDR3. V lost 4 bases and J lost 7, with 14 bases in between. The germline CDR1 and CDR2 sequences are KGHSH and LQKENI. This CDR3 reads CASSLGTGLNSPLHF. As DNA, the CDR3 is TGTGCCAGCTCACTTGGGACTGGATTAAATTCACCCCTCCACTTT.

CDR3 nucleotide sequence: TGTGCCAGCAGATCGAGGGAGGGGCCCCAGCATTTT. Protein product: CASRSREGPQHF. V usage is TRBV13 and J usage is TRBJ1-5; D is unclear. V was shortened by 6 bases and J by 9 bases, with 12 bases between the two germline ends. CDR1 and CDR2 from the germline V gene are PRHDT and FYEKMQ (reference sequence). This CDR3 has 12 amino acids.

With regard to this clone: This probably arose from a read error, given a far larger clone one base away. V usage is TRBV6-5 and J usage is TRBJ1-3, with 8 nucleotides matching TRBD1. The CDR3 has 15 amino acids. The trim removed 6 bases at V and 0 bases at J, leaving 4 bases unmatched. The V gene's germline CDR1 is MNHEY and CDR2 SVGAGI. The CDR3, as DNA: TGTGCCAGCAGCCCGGGACAGGTCTCTGGAAACACCATATATTTT. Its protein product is CASSPGQVSGNTIYF.

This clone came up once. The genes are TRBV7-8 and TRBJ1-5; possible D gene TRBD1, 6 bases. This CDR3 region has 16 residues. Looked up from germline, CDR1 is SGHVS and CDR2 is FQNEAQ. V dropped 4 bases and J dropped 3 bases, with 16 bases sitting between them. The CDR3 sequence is CASSYTPGVVNQPQHF. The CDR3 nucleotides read TGTGCCAGCAGCTACACTCCAGGGGTAGTCAATCAGCCCCAGCATTTT.

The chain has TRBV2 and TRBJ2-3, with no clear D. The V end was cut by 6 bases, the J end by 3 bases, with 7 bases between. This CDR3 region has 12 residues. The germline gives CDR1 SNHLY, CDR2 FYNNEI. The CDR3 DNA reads TGTGCCAGCAGCGTGAGGACAGATACGCAGTATTTT. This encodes CASSVRTDTQYF. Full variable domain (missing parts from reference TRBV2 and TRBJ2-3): EPEVTQTPSHQVTQMGQEVILRCVPISNHLYFYWYRQILGQKVEFLVSFYNNEISEKSEIFDDQFSVERPDGSNFTLKIRSTKLEDSAMYFCASSVRTDTQYFGPGTRLTVL.